This T cell receptor (beta chain) was captured by sequencing in a study of blood T cell repertoires in COVID-19. Study-level information: Spain, Italy and the United States supplied samples that represented acute and convalescent COVID-19.

TCRdb keeps only in-frame clones here, not all; method: immunoSEQ multiplex PCR. The sample contains roughly 150,000 clones, more than 70% of which appear only once. The V end lost 1 base, the J end lost 7 bases, and 7 bases lay between the germline ends. The CDR3 is 12 amino acids. Per the germline V gene, CDR1 is LNHDA and CDR2 is SQIVND (reference sequence). The sequence was obtained from a man aged 55 to 70 with acute or convalescent COVID-19. Input material: peripheral blood. The chain combines TRBV19 with TRBJ1-1, with a tentative D call TRBD1 (5 bases). CDR3 residues: CASSIGDSEAFF. CDR3 nucleotides: TGTGCCAGTAGTATAGGTGACAGTGAAGCTTTCTTT.